Below, 30 T cell receptor beta chains from the same sample are listed, as sequenced in a study of blood T cells in healthy people across ages. Together with a sample-barcoded 5' primer, a J-beta primer mix was included in a second PCR lasting about 7 to 12 cycles. TCRdb re-called the 5' RACE reads with MiXCR, one entry per CDR3 protein. The data contain roughly 1,500,000 distinct CDR3 sequences, about 31% of them singletons. What was sequenced was blood. Receptor source: a woman younger than 45 in good health.

The chain recombines TRBV12-3 or TRBV12-4 with TRBJ2-7, with unresolved D. Trimming removed 1 base from V and 1 base from J, with 8 bases in between. The CDR3 extends over 14 amino acids. The CDR3 sequence is CASSLDTRSYEQYF. CDR3 DNA: TGTGCCAGCAGTTTAGATACAAGGTCCTACGAGCAGTACTTC.

This sequence joins TRBV3-1 and TRBJ1-2; perhaps TRBD1 as D (6 bases). The germline V and J ends were trimmed by 3 bases and 8 bases, with 13 bases remaining between them. CDR1 LGHDT and CDR2 YNNKEL come from the germline V gene (reference sequence). The CDR3 runs to 13 residues. CDR3 residues: CASSHTGLDGYTF. In nucleotides, the CDR3 is TGTGCCAGCAGCCATACAGGGCTTGACGGCTACACCTTC.

The chain links TRBV20-1 to TRBJ1-2, with D possibly being TRBD1 (5 bases). The V end lost 1 base, the J end lost 6 bases, and 12 bases lay between the germline ends. Germline CDR1 is DFQATT and CDR2 is SNEGSKA (reference sequence). The CDR3 length is 13 residues. CDR3 region: CSARARVNNGYTF. In DNA, the CDR3 is TGCAGTGCTAGAGCCAGGGTAAACAATGGCTACACCTTC.

This clonotype was seen more than once but under ten times. The chain is built from TRBV4-1 and TRBJ1-5; D not certain. Germline V lookup: CDR1 MGHRA, CDR2 YSYEKL. The V end was cut by 0 bases, the J end by 5 bases, with 17 bases between. This CDR3 has 17 amino acids. Here the CDR3 DNA reads TGCGCCAGCAGCCAAGATGAAGGGAGGGAACTGGATCAGCCCCAGCATTTT. Translation gives CASSQDEGRELDQPQHF.

This chain uses TRBV7-7 with TRBJ2-5; no reliable D call. V was clipped by 4 bases and J by 2 bases, with 17 bases between them. Germline CDR1 SSHAT, CDR2 FNYEAQ (reference sequence). The CDR3 is 16 residues long. CDR3 protein: CASSSKVGDFQETQYF. The CDR3 DNA sequence: TGTGCCAGCAGCTCTAAAGTCGGTGATTTTCAAGAGACCCAGTACTTC.

The chain carries TRBV15 and TRBJ2-3; TRBD2 agrees at 9 bases. Germline-derived CDR1 and CDR2 are LNHNV and YYDKDF (reference sequence). The trim removed 9 bases at V and 4 bases at J, leaving 11 bases unmatched. The CDR3 totals 15 residues. CDR3 sequence (DNA): TGTGCCACGGGCCGCGGGAGGGCCTCCCCAGATACGCAGTATTTT. Amino acid sequence: CATGRGRASPDTQYF. The whole variable domain, remainder taken from reference TRBV15 and TRBJ2-3, is DAMVIQNPRYQVTQFGKPVTLSCSQTLNHNVMYWYQQKSSQAPKLLFHYYDKDFNNEADTPDNFQSRRPNTSFCFLDIRSPGLGDTAMYLCATGRGRASPDTQYFGPGTRLTVL.

This clonotype appeared a single time. The chain links TRBV11-3 to TRBJ1-2, with a weak D call TRBD1 (5 bases). CDR1 is SGHNT, CDR2 YENEEA, per germline. The CDR3 is 18 residues long. Trimming removed 1 base from V and 4 bases from J, with 22 bases in between. In DNA form, the CDR3 reads TGTGCCAGCAGCTTAGTTGGGGCCGCAGCACCTAACCCCTATGGCTACACCTTC. Translation: CASSLVGAAAPNPYGYTF. The whole variable domain, remainder taken from reference TRBV11-3 and TRBJ1-2, is EAGVVQSPRYKIIEKKQPVAFWCNPISGHNTLYWYLQNLGQGPELLIRYENEEAVDDSQLPKDRFSAERLKGVDSTLKIQPAELGDSAVYLCASSLVGAAAPNPYGYTFGSGTRLTVV.

This clonotype has just a few counts. This sequence joins TRBV6-1 and TRBJ1-1, with a tentative D call TRBD1 (5 bases). In germline, CDR1 is MNHNS, CDR2 SASEGT. The CDR3 length is 13 residues. V was pared by 3 bases and J by 4 bases, with 9 bases between. The CDR3 nucleotides read TGTGCCAGCAGTGATTGGGGGGTCACTGAAGCTTTCTTT. Encoded protein: CASSDWGVTEAFF.

Only a few counts were recorded for this clonotype. The J gene is TRBJ2-4, the V gene TRBV28, with 7 nucleotides matching TRBD2. Germline CDR1 and CDR2: MDHEN and SYDVKM. Trimming removed 3 bases from V and 7 bases from J; junction bases left unmatched: 6. The CDR3 consists of 14 residues. This CDR3 is CASSFETSLNIQYF. The CDR3 DNA reads as TGTGCCAGCAGTTTCGAGACTAGCCTCAACATTCAGTACTTC.

This rearrangement joins TRBV28 to TRBJ1-2; D unclear. Per the germline V gene, CDR1 is MDHEN and CDR2 is SYDVKM. The V and J ends lost 1 base and 8 bases respectively, with 8 bases between them. The CDR3 totals 12 residues. For the CDR3, the DNA is TGTGCCAGCAGTTTATCTAGGTTCGGCTACACCTTC. It yields the protein CASSLSRFGYTF.

V gene TRBV20-1 combines with J gene TRBJ2-1; TRBD2 matches at 8 bases. V trimming: 6 bases; J trimming: 4 bases; junction bases outside the gene matches: 8. From germline, CDR1 is DFQATT and CDR2 SNEGSKA (reference sequence). This CDR3 spans 14 amino acids. CDR3 sequence reads: CSAPPSGGYNEQFF. CDR3 nucleotides: TGCAGTGCCCCCCCCAGCGGGGGTTACAATGAGCAGTTCTTC.

With regard to this clonotype: A read error may be the cause here, since a much bigger clone is one base away. Written as DNA, the CDR3 is TGTGCCAGCAGTTTAGAGATGAGCGGGGGCACAGATACGCGGTATTTT. It translates to CASSLEMSGGTDTRYF. The V call is TRBV12-3 or TRBV12-4, the J call TRBJ2-3, with 8 positions matching TRBD2. The CDR3 has 16 amino acids.

The V and J genes are TRBV9 and TRBJ1-2, with TRBD1 matching 7 bases. CDR1 and CDR2 from the germline V gene are SGDLS and YYNGEE. Trimming at V came to 2 bases and at J to 4 bases, leaving 5 bases not matched to a gene. This CDR3 contains 14 residues. CDR3 coding DNA: TGTGCCAGCAGCGTCGGAGGGACAGCCTATGGCTACACCTTC. Its protein is CASSVGGTAYGYTF.

This clonotype occurred a few times. The chain links TRBV18 to TRBJ2-7, with TRBD2 as a possible D gene (5 bases). V was clipped by 10 bases and J by 6 bases, with 22 bases between them. The CDR3 length is 14 residues. Germline V gives CDR1 KGHSH, CDR2 LQKENI. The DNA for the CDR3 is TGTGCCACTTCTGGTACTACCGCTAGCCTCGAGCAGTACTTC. Translation: CATSGTTASLEQYF.

There are a few counts of this clonotype. The rearrangement links TRBV28 to TRBJ1-2, with D unresolved. Germline CDR1 is MDHEN and CDR2 is SYDVKM. V lost 3 bases and J 0 bases, leaving 17 bases between the germline ends. This CDR3 is 17 amino acids long. CDR3 in amino acids: CASSFLTRGGANYGYTF. The CDR3 region has the DNA TGTGCCAGCAGTTTCCTTACCCGGGGAGGTGCTAACTATGGCTACACCTTC.

The V and J genes are TRBV7-9 and TRBJ2-2, with TRBD1 identical over 10 bases. J lost 3 bases, V lost 4 bases, and 14 bases had no gene match. Germline CDR1 is SEHNR and CDR2 is FQNEAQ (reference sequence). CDR3 length: 19 residues. CDR3 coding DNA: TGTGCCAGCAGCTCATCTCTACTTAGACAGGGGGCGCACACCGGGGAGCTGTTTTTT. Its translation: CASSSSLLRQGAHTGELFF.

The CDR3 nucleotides are TGCAGTGTAGGAGAATATAGCAATCAGCCCCAGCATTTT. Translation gives CSVGEYSNQPQHF. The rearrangement uses TRBV20-1 and TRBJ1-5; D is unresolved. CDR3 size: 13 residues. The V end was cut by 7 bases, the J end by 0 bases, with 10 bases between. Germline CDR1 reads DFQATT; CDR2 reads SNEGSKA (reference sequence).

The genes are TRBV30 and TRBJ2-1; D possibly corresponds to TRBD2 (6 bases). Germline V gene data show CDR1 as GTSNPN and CDR2 as SVGIG (reference sequence). The CDR3 loop spans 12 amino acids. Trimming took off 2 bases at V and 7 bases at J, with 9 bases between the two ends. CDR3 amino acids: CAWSKGLNEQFF. In nucleotides, the CDR3 is TGTGCCTGGAGTAAGGGACTGAATGAGCAGTTCTTC.

The CDR3 loop reads CASSPGRPAVAFF. The DNA of the CDR3 is TGTGCCAGCAGCCCGGGACGGCCGGCTGTAGCTTTCTTT. The chain carries TRBV6-5 and TRBJ1-1; D perhaps matches TRBD1 (5 bases). The CDR3 runs to 13 residues. Germline values: CDR1 MNHEY, CDR2 SVGAGI. Deletions cut 6 bases from V and 10 bases from J, with 18 bases between.

J is TRBJ1-2 and V is TRBV20-1; possible D gene TRBD1, 5 bases. Trimming stripped 5 bases from V and 8 bases from J, with 12 bases between. Germline V gives CDR1 DFQATT, CDR2 SNEGSKA (reference sequence). This CDR3 is built from 11 residues. As DNA, the CDR3 is TGCAGTGCTTACGGGGGTGAGGGCTACACCTTC. Protein product: CSAYGGEGYTF.

The V call is TRBV4-1, the J call TRBJ2-1, with 12 bases identical to TRBD2. The CDR3 runs 17 residues. Germline V gene data show CDR1 as MGHRA and CDR2 as YSYEKL. With 0 bases clipped from V and 5 bases from J, the junction kept 5 bases outside the gene matches. CDR3 sequence reads: CASSQDTSGRLDNEQFF. The CDR3 region has the DNA TGCGCCAGCAGCCAAGATACTAGCGGGAGGTTAGACAATGAGCAGTTCTTC.

The chain joins TRBV20-1 to TRBJ1-5, with D tentatively TRBD1 (5 bases). The CDR3 totals 14 residues. Germline V CDR1 and CDR2: DFQATT, SNEGSKA (reference sequence). The V end was cut by 0 bases, the J end by 9 bases, with 15 bases between. The CDR3 protein is CSARERGSEGPQHF. The CDR3 DNA is TGCAGTGCTAGAGAACGGGGGTCGGAGGGGCCCCAGCATTTT.

Of note for this clonotype: Being one base from a much bigger clone, this may be a read error. The CDR3 nucleotides read TGCAGCGTAGCTGGGATAGGGAATTTATACGAGCAGTACTTC. Translated: CSVAGIGNLYEQYF. The chain couples TRBV29-1 to TRBJ2-7, with D uncertain. The V gene lost 6 bases and the J gene lost 4 bases, with 19 bases spanning the gap. The CDR3 has 14 residues. Germline loops: CDR1 SQVTM, CDR2 ANQGSEA.

In its sample, this clonotype was seen a few times. The chain carries TRBV2 and TRBJ2-7, with 8 bases lining up with TRBD2. The CDR3 has 15 amino acids. The germline V gene encodes CDR1 SNHLY and CDR2 FYNNEI. V trimming: 7 bases; J trimming: 0 bases; junction bases outside the gene matches: 8. The CDR3 spells CASMGRGGFSYEQYF. CDR3 nucleotide sequence: TGTGCCAGCATGGGTCGCGGGGGGTTCTCCTACGAGCAGTACTTC.

The chain carries TRBV6-1 and TRBJ1-5; 10 nucleotides align to TRBD1. Germline CDR1 is MNHNS and CDR2 is SASEGT. This CDR3 region has 14 residues. V dropped 0 bases and J dropped 9; count of bases not matched to a gene: 2. The CDR3 bases are TGTGCCAGCAGTGAAGCAAGGACAGGGGGGCCCCAGCATTTT. It codes for CASSEARTGGPQHF.

The chain couples TRBV6-6 to TRBJ1-3; the D gene is possibly TRBD1 (5 bases). V lost 3 bases and J lost 7, with 19 bases in between. Germline V gives CDR1 MNHNY, CDR2 SVGAGI (reference sequence). The CDR3 consists of 16 residues. The CDR3: CASSYLTRVGGNTIYF. In nucleotides, the CDR3 is TGTGCCAGCAGTTATCTTACACGAGTCGGGGGGAACACCATATATTTT.

This clonotype was found many times. DNA for the CDR3: TGCAGTGCTAAATCTTCGACAGGGAGCTCCTACGAGCAGTACTTC. It is translated as CSAKSSTGSSYEQYF. The rearrangement links TRBV20-1 to TRBJ2-7; 7 bases match TRBD1. V was clipped by 4 bases and J by 0 bases; unmatched bases: 9. The germline V gene has CDR1 DFQATT and CDR2 SNEGSKA (reference sequence). This CDR3 comprises 15 residues.

The chain recombines TRBV5-1 with TRBJ1-1; 9 nucleotides align to TRBD1. There are 13 residues in the CDR3. Germline loops: CDR1 SGHRS, CDR2 YFSETQ. After removal of 4 bases from V and 6 bases from J, the junction contained 4 bases not matched to a gene. CDR3 protein: CASSKDRGSEAFF. The CDR3 region has the DNA TGCGCCAGCAGCAAGGACAGGGGATCTGAAGCTTTCTTT.

The chain joins TRBV7-8 to TRBJ1-5; 8 bases fit TRBD1. Germline-derived CDR1 and CDR2 are SGHVS and FQNEAQ. V was pared by 2 bases and J by 6 bases, with 6 bases of the junction left unmatched. The CDR3 extends over 15 amino acids. DNA of the CDR3: TGTGCCAGCAGCTTATTAGGACAGGGTAGTCAGCCCCAGCATTTT. As protein: CASSLLGQGSQPQHF.

This clonotype has only one observation. This chain uses TRBV19 with TRBJ2-5; 7 nucleotides line up with TRBD2. CDR1 and CDR2 (germline): LNHDA, SQIVND (reference sequence). The CDR3 totals 13 residues. V shed 6 bases, J shed 2 bases, and the junction held 3 bases outside the gene matches. CDR3 in DNA: TGTGCCAGTAGGGGGGAGGGGCAAGAGACCCAGTACTTC. It translates to CASRGEGQETQYF.